The 25 T cell receptor beta chains below were found in one sample sequenced in a study of CD8+CD57+ T cells in acquired aplastic anemia. Patients selected for sequencing had displayed CD8+CD57+ cell expansion by flow cytometry. Investigators profiled TCR beta VDJ and CDR3 from genomic DNA template. TCRdb re-called the reads with MiXCR, one entry per CDR3 protein. The table records some 170,000 distinct CDR3 sequences, about 70% of them present only once. The specimen sequenced was sorted CD4+, CD8+, or CD8+CD57+ T cells (not recorded which) from PBMCs. These receptors all stem from a human donor with aplastic anemia.

In DNA form, the CDR3 reads TGTAGAAGCAGTGTATCGCTGGGACAGGGAAACGAGCAGTACTTC. It translates to CRSSVSLGQGNEQYF. The chain is built from TRBV25-1 and TRBJ2-7, with 9 nucleotides matching TRBD1. In germline, CDR1 is MGHDK, CDR2 SYGVNS. The CDR3 has 15 residues.

The chain recombines TRBV15 with TRBJ2-5, with D perhaps being TRBD1 or TRBD2 (6 bases each). The CDR3 spans 14 residues. The V gene's germline CDR1 is LNHNV and CDR2 YYDKDF (reference sequence). Trimming left V 1 base short and J 7 bases short, with 13 bases between. The CDR3 nucleotides read TGTGCCACCAGCAGAGTCCGGGGGCAGGGGACCCAGTACTTC. It encodes CATSRVRGQGTQYF.

This sequence joins TRBV2 and TRBJ2-1; D is unclear. The V end lost 4 bases, the J end lost 5 bases, and 18 bases lay between the germline ends. Germline loops: CDR1 SNHLY, CDR2 FYNNEI. The CDR3 extends over 16 amino acids. CDR3 bases: TGTGCCAGCAGTGGAAGGTGGCTCCCCGTGGACAATGAGCAGTTCTTC. Translation: CASSGRWLPVDNEQFF.

This clonotype was picked up many times. The CDR3 sequence is CASSSYGLADHTDTQYF. The DNA of the CDR3 is TGCGCCAGCAGCTCCTACGGACTAGCGGACCACACAGATACGCAGTATTTT. The chain couples TRBV5-1 to TRBJ2-3; TRBD2 matches 10 bases. The CDR3 covers 17 residues. The V gene end was trimmed by 3 bases and the J gene end by 2 bases; junction bases not matched to a gene: 9. Germline V gene sequence: CDR1 SGHRS, CDR2 YFSETQ.

This chain links TRBV14 with TRBJ1-2, with D possibly being TRBD1 (5 bases). There are 14 residues in the CDR3. The germline V gene has CDR1 SGHDN and CDR2 FVKESK. Trimming left V 0 bases short and J 8 bases short, with 13 bases between. The CDR3 loop is CASSQDWDVGGYTF. The CDR3 DNA reads as TGTGCCAGCAGCCAAGATTGGGACGTCGGCGGCTACACCTTC.

As regards this clonotype: This may come from a read error, since a much larger clone is one base off. The rearrangement uses TRBV14 and TRBJ2-1; TRBD2 matches 8 bases. The CDR3 spans 15 residues. CDR1 is SGHDN, CDR2 FVKESK, per germline. Here the CDR3 DNA reads TGTGCCAGCAGCCAGACTAGCGCTTCCTACAATGGGCAGTTCTTC. This encodes CASSQTSASYNGQFF.

This chain uses TRBV20-1 with TRBJ2-5; no definite D call. The CDR3 extends over 14 amino acids. Germline V gives CDR1 DFQATT, CDR2 SNEGSKA (reference sequence). V was pared by 3 bases and J by 7 bases, with 18 bases between. The CDR3 nucleotides read TGCAGTGCTAGCCGGACCGTCATGCAGGTGACCCAGTACTTC. This translates into CSASRTVMQVTQYF.

The J gene is TRBJ2-7, the V gene TRBV7-6, with D perhaps matching TRBD2 (6 bases). Germline V gives CDR1 SGHVS, CDR2 FNYEAQ. This CDR3 spans 16 amino acids. Trimming removed 1 base at V and 0 bases at J, with 13 bases between. This CDR3 reads CASSLGPGLSSYEQYF. As DNA, the CDR3 is TGTGCCAGCAGCTTAGGGCCGGGACTGAGCTCCTACGAGCAGTACTTC.

The chain recombines TRBV9 with TRBJ2-2; 7 positions agree with TRBD1. This CDR3 contains 15 residues. The V gene's germline CDR1 is SGDLS and CDR2 YYNGEE. The V segment lost 0 bases and the J segment 6 bases; nucleotides outside the gene matches: 5. The CDR3 spells CASSVVTGVAGELFF. CDR3 bases: TGTGCCAGCAGCGTAGTAACAGGGGTGGCCGGGGAGCTGTTTTTT.

This clonotype has just a few counts. The chain recombines TRBV5-5 with TRBJ1-1, with a possible D match to TRBD1 (5 bases). V lost 1 base and J 7 bases, leaving 8 bases between the germline ends. The CDR3 consists of 12 residues. Germline V lookup: CDR1 SGHKS, CDR2 YYEKEE (reference sequence). DNA of the CDR3: TGTGCCAGCAGCTTGTGGGACGTTGAAGCTTTCTTT. Translating gives CASSLWDVEAFF.

The rearrangement uses TRBV7-6 and TRBJ2-7; 7 bases are shared with TRBD1. The CDR3 runs 14 residues. The trim removed 6 bases at V and 0 bases at J, leaving 5 bases unmatched. The germline CDR1 and CDR2 sequences are SGHVS and FNYEAQ. CDR3 sequence reads: CASSSQGPSYEQYF. CDR3 sequence (DNA): TGTGCCAGCAGTTCACAGGGGCCCTCCTACGAGCAGTACTTC.

This clonotype was detected many times. The rearrangement uses TRBV20-1 and TRBJ2-7; 7 positions match TRBD2. Per germline, CDR1 DFQATT and CDR2 SNEGSKA (reference sequence). The CDR3 contains 15 residues. The V segment lost 3 bases and the J segment 5 bases; nucleotides outside the gene matches: 13. The CDR3 spells CSARSLRREPHEQYF. The CDR3 nucleotides read TGCAGTGCTAGGTCTCTCCGGCGGGAGCCCCACGAGCAGTACTTC.

This clonotype was detected a few times. This chain joins TRBV7-8 and TRBJ2-2; D not resolved. The CDR3 is 12 residues long. Germline V gene lookup returns CDR1 SGHVS and CDR2 FQNEAQ. V lost 0 bases and J lost 7, with 3 bases in between. This CDR3 reads CASSLAGGELFF. Here the CDR3 DNA reads TGTGCCAGCAGCTTAGCCGGCGGGGAGCTGTTTTTT. The full variable domain, in which reference TRBV7-8 and TRBJ2-2 provide the parts outside the CDR3, is GAGVSQSPRYKVAKRGQDVALRCDPISGHVSLFWYQQALGQGPEFLTYFQNEAQLDKSGLPSDRFFAERPEGSVSTLKIQRTQQEDSAVYLCASSLAGGELFFGEGSRLTVL.

The chain has TRBV7-2 and TRBJ2-1; TRBD2 aligns across 9 bases. CDR3 length equals 17 residues. The junction had 12 bases not matched to a gene; V was cut back by 2 bases and J by 7 bases. The germline gives CDR1 SGHTA, CDR2 FQGNSA. CDR3 bases: TGTGCCAGCAGCTTATTAGTCGGCGGGGGGGGTAAGAATGAGCAGTTCTTC. It is translated as CASSLLVGGGGKNEQFF.

This rearrangement joins TRBV15 to TRBJ2-3, with unresolved D. Germline-derived CDR1 and CDR2 are LNHNV and YYDKDF (reference sequence). The CDR3 runs to 14 residues. Trimming removed 1 base from V and 6 bases from J, with 11 bases in between. The CDR3 DNA reads TGTGCCACCAGCAGAGGGCGACCTCCCGATACGCAGTATTTT. Translated: CATSRGRPPDTQYF.

The genes are TRBV20-1 and TRBJ1-5, with D uncertain. The V end was cut by 2 bases, the J end by 4 bases, with 6 bases between. CDR3 length equals 12 residues. Germline assignment: CDR1 DFQATT and CDR2 SNEGSKA (reference sequence). CDR3 amino acids: CSARRRNQPQHF. Here the CDR3 DNA reads TGCAGTGCTAGAAGACGGAATCAGCCCCAGCATTTT.

V usage is TRBV12-3 or TRBV12-4 and J usage is TRBJ2-7; D call uncertain. V was clipped by 4 bases and J by 4 bases, with 8 bases between them. CDR3 size: 12 residues. The CDR3 reads CASSSHGYEQYF. The CDR3 DNA reads TGTGCCAGCAGTTCCCACGGATACGAGCAGTACTTC.

The DNA of the CDR3 is TGTGCCAGCTCACCAGACAGGGGGCAAAGGCACGAGCAGTACTTC. This encodes CASSPDRGQRHEQYF. The chain carries TRBV7-8 and TRBJ2-7, with TRBD1 matching 10 bases. From germline, CDR1 is SGHVS and CDR2 FQNEAQ. There are 15 residues in the CDR3. The trim removed 8 bases at V and 5 bases at J, leaving 12 bases unmatched.

The chain links TRBV7-2 to TRBJ2-3, with TRBD1 matching 11 bases. The CDR3 has 14 amino acids. V was pared by 3 bases and J by 5 bases, with 1 base of the junction left unmatched. Germline V gene data show CDR1 as SGHTA and CDR2 as FQGNSA. The DNA of the CDR3 is TGTGCCAGCAGCTTGGACAGGGGGCGAGATACGCAGTATTTT. Translation: CASSLDRGRDTQYF.

J is TRBJ2-7 and V is TRBV9; 9 bases line up with TRBD1. There are 15 residues in the CDR3. Germline V gene sequence: CDR1 SGDLS, CDR2 YYNGEE. V shed 4 bases and J 0 bases; nucleotides not matched to a gene: 5. The DNA for the CDR3 is TGTGCCAGCAGCTTACAGGGGGCTGGCTCCTACGAGCAGTACTTC. This gives the protein CASSLQGAGSYEQYF.

This clonotype was observed once. The chain combines TRBV5-1 with TRBJ2-1; 7 bases match TRBD2. The V segment lost 0 bases and the J segment 2 bases; nucleotides outside the gene matches: 5. Germline V lookup: CDR1 SGHRS, CDR2 YFSETQ. The CDR3 has 16 amino acids. The CDR3 reads CASSLAASGTYNEQFF. Written as DNA, the CDR3 is TGCGCCAGCAGCTTGGCGGCTAGCGGTACCTACAATGAGCAGTTCTTC.

The chain is built from TRBV4-2 and TRBJ2-7; 12 nucleotides match TRBD2. From germline, CDR1 is LGHNA and CDR2 YNFKEQ. This CDR3 comprises 19 residues. Trimming removed 0 bases from V and 2 bases from J; junction bases left unmatched: 11. The DNA for the CDR3 is TGTGCCAGCAGCCAAGACGTGAGTCTAGCGGGAGGGCCGGCCTACGAGCAGTACTTC. Residues: CASSQDVSLAGGPAYEQYF.

As to this clonotype: One junction end disagrees with the germline gene, perhaps due to a read error. The chain recombines TRBV20-1 with TRBJ2-7, with D unresolved. The germline V gene has CDR1 DFQATT and CDR2 SNEGSKA (reference sequence). This CDR3 comprises 14 residues. CDR3 residues: CSARVPTTGYEQCF. CDR3 nucleotide sequence: TGCAGTGCTAGAGTACCTACGACGGGCTACGAGCAGTGCTTC.

The chain combines TRBV6-5 with TRBJ2-3; no clear D. V lost 0 bases, J lost 4 bases, and 5 bases lay in between. CDR1 MNHEY and CDR2 SVGAGI come from the germline V gene. This CDR3 region has 13 residues. CDR3 region: CASSYSRSDTQYF. DNA for the CDR3: TGTGCCAGCAGTTACTCGAGGTCAGATACGCAGTATTTT.

The chain couples TRBV25-1 to TRBJ2-1; weak D call: TRBD2 (6 bases). The CDR3 totals 16 residues. CDR1 and CDR2 from the germline V gene are MGHDK and SYGVNS. Trimming stripped 5 bases from V and 6 bases from J, with 20 bases between. As DNA, the CDR3 is TGTGCCAGCAGTACGAACTCGGGACTTTTCGTCAATGAGCAGTTCTTC. Protein product: CASSTNSGLFVNEQFF. The whole variable domain, filled in from reference TRBV25-1 and TRBJ2-1, reads EADIYQTPRYLVIGTGKKITLECSQTMGHDKMYWYQQDPGMELHLIHYSYGVNSTEKGDLSSESTVSRIRTEHFPLTLESARPSHTSQYLCASSTNSGLFVNEQFFGPGTRLTVL.